This T cell receptor beta chain was recorded in a study of T cells in women clearing cervical HPV infection. Study in general: Donors had HPV16-related CIN3 or worse; 2 had invasive cancer. Case blood drawn at lesion detection; control blood after infection cleared. Study findings and constraints: Associations may precede or follow infection; HPV-specific or memory T cells were not isolated. Each sample's T-cell count was unknown, possibly confounding richness.

To note about this clone: The antigen remains unidentified. Sequencing ends 3 residues short of the CDR3 end; the germline J gene provides the rest.

Only in-frame clones appear in the TCRdb table, and some are missing; sequencing was by immunoSEQ multiplex PCR. Found here are tens of thousands of clones; the top ten clones hold about 8.8%. Germline values: CDR1 LNHDA, CDR2 SQIVND (reference sequence). The CDR3 is made up of 15 amino acids. Deletions cut 0 bases from V and 2 bases from J, with 10 bases between. Sequenced sample: blood buffy coat. The sequence derives from a woman aged 18 to 75 with a cervical HPV16 infection that either progressed to CIN3+ or cleared (not recorded which). This rearrangement joins TRBV19 to TRBJ1-2; D not certain. The CDR3 DNA, read in part, is TGTGCCAGTAGTATAGAATTCCGAGGGAACTATGGC. The encoded protein is CASSIEFRGNYG. The whole CDR3 reads CASSIEFRGNYGYTF.